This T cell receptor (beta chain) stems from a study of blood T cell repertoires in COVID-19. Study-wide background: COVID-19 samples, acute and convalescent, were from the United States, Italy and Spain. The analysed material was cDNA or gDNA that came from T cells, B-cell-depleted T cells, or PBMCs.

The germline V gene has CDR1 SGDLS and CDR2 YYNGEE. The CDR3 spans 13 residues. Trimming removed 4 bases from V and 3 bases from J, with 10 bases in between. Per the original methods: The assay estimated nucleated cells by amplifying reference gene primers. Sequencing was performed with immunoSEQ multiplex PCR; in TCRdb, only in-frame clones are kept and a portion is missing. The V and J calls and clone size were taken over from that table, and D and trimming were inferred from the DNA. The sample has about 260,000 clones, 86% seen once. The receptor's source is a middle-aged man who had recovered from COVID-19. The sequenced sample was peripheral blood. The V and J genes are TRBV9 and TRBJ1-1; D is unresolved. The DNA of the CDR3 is TGTGCCAGCAGCCCCAACCCGGACACTGAAGCTTTCTTT. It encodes CASSPNPDTEAFF.